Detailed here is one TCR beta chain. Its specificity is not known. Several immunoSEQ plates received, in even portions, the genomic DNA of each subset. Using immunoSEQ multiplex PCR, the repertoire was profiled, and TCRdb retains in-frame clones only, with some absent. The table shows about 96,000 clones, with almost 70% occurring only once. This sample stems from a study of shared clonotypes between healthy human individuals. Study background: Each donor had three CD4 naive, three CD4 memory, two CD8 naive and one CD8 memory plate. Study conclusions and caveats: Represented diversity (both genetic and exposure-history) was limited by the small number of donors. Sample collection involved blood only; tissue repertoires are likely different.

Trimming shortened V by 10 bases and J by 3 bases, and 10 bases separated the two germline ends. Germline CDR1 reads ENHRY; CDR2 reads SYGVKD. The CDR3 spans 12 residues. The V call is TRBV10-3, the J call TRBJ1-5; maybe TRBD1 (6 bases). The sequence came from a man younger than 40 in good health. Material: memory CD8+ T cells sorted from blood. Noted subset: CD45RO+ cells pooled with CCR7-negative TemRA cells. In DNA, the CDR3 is TGTGCCACCCGACAGGACAATCAGCCCCAGCATTTT. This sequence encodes CATRQDNQPQHF.